In its sample, the clone carrying this T cell receptor (beta chain) was seen once. This CDR3 has 13 amino acids. V was cut by 4 bases and J by 7 bases, with 14 bases left in between. Germline V gives CDR1 KGHSY, CDR2 FQNENV. Assay used: immunoSEQ multiplex PCR; TCRdb lists only in-frame clones, some missing. The sample lists 50,000 to 70,000 clones; roughly 92% were seen once. This sample stems from a study of T cell changes during pregnancy in multiple sclerosis. This specimen consisted of peripheral blood, obtained in the second trimester of pregnancy. This chain links TRBV16 with TRBJ2-7; weak D call: TRBD2 (5 bases). This clonotype originated in a female donor with multiple sclerosis, enrolled in a pregnancy study. CDR3 DNA: TGTGCCAGCAGCCCCGAGGGAGCTAGGGAGCAGTACTTC. This sequence encodes CASSPEGAREQYF.